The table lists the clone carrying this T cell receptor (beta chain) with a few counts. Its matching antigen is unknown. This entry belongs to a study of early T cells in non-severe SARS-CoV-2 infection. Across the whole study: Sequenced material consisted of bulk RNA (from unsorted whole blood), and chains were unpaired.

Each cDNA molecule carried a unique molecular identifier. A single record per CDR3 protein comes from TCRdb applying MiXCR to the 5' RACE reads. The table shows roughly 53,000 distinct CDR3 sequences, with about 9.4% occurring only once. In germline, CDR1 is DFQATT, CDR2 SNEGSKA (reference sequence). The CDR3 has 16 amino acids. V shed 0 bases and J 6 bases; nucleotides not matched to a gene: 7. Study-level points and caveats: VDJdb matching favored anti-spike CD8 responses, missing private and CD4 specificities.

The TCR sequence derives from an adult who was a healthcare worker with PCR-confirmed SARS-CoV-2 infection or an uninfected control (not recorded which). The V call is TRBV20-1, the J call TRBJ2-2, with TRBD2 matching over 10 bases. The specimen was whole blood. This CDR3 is CSARDPLAGVPGELFF. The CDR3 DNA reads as TGCAGTGCTAGAGATCCCCTAGCGGGGGTCCCCGGGGAGCTGTTTTTT.